This T cell receptor beta chain was sequenced for a study of cytomegalovirus exposure and HLA in healthy donors (dated by TCRdb to 2015 to 2018). The study in broad terms: According to an earlier analysis of 587 of the donors, some 180 million T cells yielded roughly 110 million unique TCR beta sequences and around 300 Gb of sequence data. An early release covering roughly 600 HLA-typed donors comprised around 300 gigabases of sequencing data and some 79 million unique TCR sequences. Of the 300 to 450 genotyped donors, 65% to 90% were placed in the genetic ancestry cluster associated with self-reported Caucasian donors. The study aimed to test whether signatures of past pathogen exposure could be identified by cataloging public T cell receptors. The study profiled the T cell repertoires of hundreds of subjects by immunosequencing and related them to cytomegalovirus serostatus. In addition to the first cohort of 650 to 750 subjects, a separate validation cohort of under 150 different subjects was used. To predict cytomegalovirus infection status, the study brought together high-throughput TCR immunosequencing, statistical association of individual TCRs with disease status, and machine learning. In a later analysis, previously published TCR beta repertoires from 550 to 750 donors were re-analyzed and high-resolution HLA genotyping was added so that TCR occurrence patterns could be studied. Rather than using new phenotypic data, the later analysis identified candidate immune exposures from TCR beta sequences and from how often those sequences occurred across donors. An earlier analysis of some 500 of the donors used high-throughput TCR beta sequencing to judge whether each TCR beta V gene segment behaved as functional or pseudogenic. Donor age, sex, ethnicity and CMV serostatus were collected together with the repertoire data. In a later genetic analysis, genome-wide SNP genotypes for about 55% of the roughly 700 donors were used, and that subset was treated as a discovery cohort. Every repertoire in the discovery cohort had been generated on one and the same sequencing platform. Both class I and class II loci were covered by HLA typing, at four-digit resolution. Typing coverage varied by locus: roughly 620-640 donors for A, B, C, DRB1 and DQB1; 522 for DQA1; 606 for DPA1; approximately 470 for DPB1. Because of strong linkage in the cohort, five DR-DQ haplotypes were treated as single units for association and clustering. Among some 400 genotyped donors of the cohort, an average of roughly 230,000 unique TCR beta nucleotide sequences was sequenced per donor, of which roughly 17% were non-productive.

The cohort consisted of 666 healthy bone marrow donors. All cohort members were sampled while nominally healthy, although unrecorded immune exposures were likely present. The donor was CMV seronegative and was included in the group of around 320 seronegative cohort members. Every donor gave a peripheral blood sample, and the peripheral blood mononuclear cells from that sample were used for TCR beta sequencing. Genomic DNA was extracted from the blood cell samples with the Qiagen DNeasy Blood Extraction Kit. CDR1 GTSNPN and CDR2 SVGIG are derived from the germline V gene (reference sequence). The germline V and J ends show losses of 2 bases and 9 bases respectively, and no gene match explains 16 bases of the junction. From the cysteine up to the phenylalanine, the CDR3 has a length of 16 residues. Of all the DNA, just the CDR3 is kept, 48 bases in frame from base 1. Library method: the immunoSEQ multiplex PCR assay. For the multiplex PCR, a mixture combining 60 forward primers for TCR Vbeta segments and 13 reverse primers for TCR Jbeta segments was used. The CDR3 region of rearranged TCR beta genes was amplified from genomic DNA with a multiplex PCR assay. Amplified TCR beta libraries were sequenced as 87-base-pair reads on the Illumina HiSeq System. From the authors' description of their analysis: A later analysis counted approximately 74 million unique TCR beta chains across the 650 to 800 repertoires, and around 12 million of these chains were shared by at least two donors. To remove PCR and sequencing errors, raw reads were error-corrected and collapsed into unique sequences using a nearest-neighbor algorithm that merged closely related sequences. V, D and J gene segments were assigned by aligning CDR3 sequences to IMGT reference sequences. For a sequence to be retained, at least a six-nucleotide match to both a V gene segment and a J gene segment was required. A rearrangement counted as productive if the CDR3 had no stop codons and remained in frame with V and J, and every other rearrangement counted as non-productive. CDR3 was defined according to IMGT convention as the region running from the second conserved V-encoded cysteine to the conserved J-encoded phenylalanine. Sequences without an unambiguous match to a single V gene segment were excluded from the earlier analysis of 500 to 700 of the donors. An earlier analysis of almost 600 of the donors classified V segments as functional when productive rearrangements were above 56.7% and as segregating when the standard deviation between donors was above 5%. A statistical classification framework was built to diagnose cytomegalovirus status from the catalog of TCR beta chain sequences. In a later analysis, TCR nucleotide sequences were compared against IMGT/GENE-DB human TR gene sequences so that V and J genes could be assigned. The TCRdist pipeline was used in a later analysis to assign CDR3 sequences and most-parsimonious VDJ recombination scenarios. In a later analysis, each TCR beta chain was defined by its CDR3 amino acid sequence together with its V-gene family, and reads lacking a unique V-gene family were excluded. To address suspected cross-contamination and a sequencing artifact, a later analysis removed 592 highly shared, low-generation-probability nucleotide sequences. A later analysis calculated a clonal expansion index for each public chain from normalized within-repertoire ranks of inferred template counts. In a later analysis, generation probabilities were computed with a VDJ recombination model fitted to out-of-frame rearrangements, and the resulting probabilities were checked against IGoR. Hypergeometric tests were used in a later analysis to score TCR-TCR, TCR-HLA and TCR-CMV co-occurrence, with a repertoire-size bias correction applied to the TCR pairs. False discovery rates were estimated in a later analysis by permuting HLA or CMV assignments 20 times. In a later analysis, co-occurring TCRs were grouped using DBSCAN, with TCRdist sequence similarity added in when clustering inside HLA-allele-positive subsets. Repertoires with fewer than 30,000 or more than 120,000 public chains were left out of co-occurrence clustering, as were five repertoires with anomalous nucleotide sharing. The table was pulled from immuneACCESS by TCRdb, which kept in-frame rearrangements only. Such tables lose some clones; where checked, under half of the loss comes from unresolved V genes, and the rest has no known cause. The V and J calls and the clone size are those of that table, but D and trimming were determined from the DNA. The sample profile shows more than 90,000 clones; around three quarters of them were found once. Approximately 0.9% of the sample is in the top ten clones.

Remarks on this clone: Its antigen remains unidentified. Within one base of it there is no much larger clone, and no base qualities were kept.

The study at large found these results: Seventeen rarely observed V segments, including chromosome 9 orphons, were excluded from the earlier analysis of approximately 500 of the donors because counts were too low. According to a later genetic analysis, donors in an Asian-associated ancestry cluster had fewer N-insertions in productive TCRs than the approximately 610-donor mean. Presence/absence analyses assumed roughly uniform sequencing depth across donors, an assumption that may not hold. According to a later analysis, most CMV-associated TCR beta chains appeared to be HLA-restricted, and the HLA associations seemed to be driven largely by CMV exposure. According to a later analysis, parvovirus B19, influenza, CMV and Epstein-Barr virus appeared linked to several top co-occurrence clusters. An association between a missense DCLRE1C variant and V-gene and J-gene trimming of TCR beta chains was found in a later genetic analysis and replicated in an independent cohort. In both the original and validation cohorts, the classifier was reported to diagnose cytomegalovirus status with high specificity and sensitivity. A further reported finding was that TCR beta sequences accurately predicted the HLA-A and HLA-B alleles for most subjects in the first cohort. The 87-base-pair reads could not distinguish some IMGT-functional V segments, including TRBV6-2 and TRBV6-3, so those segments were excluded. A later analysis found that TCR association rates varied across HLA loci, with DRB1 alleles showing the most associated TCRs and HLA-C alleles the fewest. A few of the identified cytomegalovirus-associated TCR beta chains were confirmed in vitro to be specific for cytomegalovirus antigens. The study gave a list of 150 to 200 TCR beta chains associated with cytomegalovirus. An earlier analysis of approximately 500 of the donors showed that most TCR beta V segments appeared in productive rearrangements either about 87% or about 30% of the time, which broadly matched IMGT annotations. Because HLA typing was missing for some donors at each locus, association tests included only the typed subset. Linkage disequilibrium might explain the correlated functional status among segregating V segments, but an unknown experimental factor could not be ruled out. While some public TCRs were present in many individuals, most TCR sequences turned up only very rarely across donors. CMV serostatus was the only immune exposure information available for the cohort. A later analysis found that HLA-associated TCR beta chains were more clonally expanded and had lower generation probabilities than equally common non-associated chains. According to the authors, the approach could potentially be generalized to other disease states and immunological phenotypes. Only TCR beta chains were sequenced in this cohort, and the absence of alpha or paired-chain data limited detectable features. In a later analysis, some 17,000 TCR beta sequences were associated with specific HLA alleles at a false discovery rate of 0.05. When HLA alleles, especially DR and DQ, strongly co-occurred, TCR associations were difficult to assign to individual alleles. A cluster of highly shared sequence variants was judged likely to be a technical artifact of the sequencing pipeline.

The TCR was taken from a woman between 25 and 40 years old in good health and CMV-seronegative. The sequenced sample consisted of PBMCs. This sequence uses TRBV30 and TRBJ1-2, with TRBD1 identical over 9 junction bases. The DNA is as follows: TGTGCCTGGAGTAAAACCGGGACAGGGCACCATTACCGCTACACCTTC. Translated, it reads CAWSKTGTGHHYRYTF.